This T cell receptor (beta chain) was captured in a study of T-cell memory formation after mild COVID-19. With constant-segment primers, 5'RACE yielded cDNA libraries of TCR alpha and TCR beta that carried sample barcodes and UMIs. Via MiXCR, TCRdb re-called the 5' RACE reads, giving one row per CDR3 protein. The sample includes about 320,000 distinct CDR3 sequences, over 11% of them seen just once. General observations from the study: Mainly CM and EM harbored the contracting CD4+ clones; mainly EMRA harbored the CD8+ ones. Clones contracting over day 15 to 85 were CD4/CD8 balanced, with later expanders leaning CD4+. Pre-infection memory held some responding clones, suggesting pre-existing cross-reactive T cells responded.

The length of the CDR3 is 13 residues. Trimming took off 2 bases at V and 5 bases at J, with 12 bases between the two ends. The germline V gene encodes CDR1 DFQATT and CDR2 SNEGSKA (reference sequence). Comment on this clonotype: The antigen is not known.

The rearrangement links TRBV20-1 to TRBJ2-5; tentative D call: TRBD1 (6 bases). The receptor's source is a man younger than 35 who had mild COVID-19 (a few samples of this study predate the infection). Cell type and time point are not known. Specimen: PBMCs or a T cell subset sorted from them (not recorded which). The CDR3 DNA reads TGCAGTGCTAGAAGGACAGTTTCGGAGACCCAGTACTTC. Protein product: CSARRTVSETQYF.